By share of the sample, the clone carrying this TCR beta chain is medium-sized. Data came from immunoSEQ multiplex PCR; TCRdb stores just in-frame clones and leaves some out. The data hold about 5,100 clones, with over 70% observed a single time. Regarding treatment: randomized to nivolumab then ipilimumab (arm A) or the reverse (arm B). This sample stems from a study of sequential checkpoint blockade in melanoma. This CDR3 has 16 amino acids. V was clipped by 2 bases and J by 4 bases, with 18 bases between them. Germline CDR1 is SGHAT and CDR2 is FQNNGV. The chain couples TRBV11-2 to TRBJ2-7; D is possibly TRBD2 (5 bases). The specimen comprised CD8+ T cells sorted from blood (inferred from file names), sampled from a patient given nivolumab and ipilimumab in sequence. This sequence originates from a human patient with melanoma. Some clones in this sample may be carry-over from other donors' samples. The CDR3 reads CASSLIRATGYYEQYF. In DNA, the CDR3 is TGTGCCAGCAGCTTAATAAGGGCCACGGGGTATTACGAGCAGTACTTC. The entire variable domain, with the rest obtained from reference TRBV11-2 and TRBJ2-7, is as follows: EAGVAQSPRYKIIEKRQSVAFWCNPISGHATLYWYQQILGQGPKLLIQFQNNGVVDDSQLPKDRFSAERLKGVDSTLKIQPAKLEDSAVYLCASSLIRATGYYEQYFGPGTRLTVT.